These T cell receptor beta chains were read from a single sample in a study of Ad26.COV2.S vaccination and SARS-CoV-2 variants. Assay used: immunoSEQ multiplex PCR; TCRdb lists only in-frame clones, some missing. This sample yields under 500,000 clones, of which 92% are seen a single time; more than 1.5% belongs to the top ten. Sequenced material: peripheral blood, taken in a trial of Ad26.COV2.S vaccine versus placebo. These receptors came from a person aged 18-65 years who received the Ad26.COV2.S COVID-19 vaccine or a placebo. CDR3s include the opening cysteine and the closing phenylalanine or tryptophan. The D gene is left open where the match is weak. Size values are once, few and many counts, or a class for expanded clones, and some rows have none.

V: TRBV2; size: .; J: TRBJ2-7; D: .; DNA: TGTGCCAGCAGGACGGTTAACGAGCAGTACTTC; CDR3: CASRTVNEQYF
V: TRBV7-2; size: .; J: TRBJ1-2; D: .; DNA: TGTGCCAGCAGCTTAGAAAGGAAAGGGGGCTACACCTTC; CDR3: CASSLERKGGYTF
V: TRBV11-2; size: .; J: TRBJ2-5; D: TRBD2; DNA: TGTGCCAGCAGCTTAGACCCAATGGGACTAGCGGGGGGGCCCGGGAAGACCCAGTACTTC; CDR3: CASSLDPMGLAGGPGKTQYF
V: TRBV19; size: once; J: TRBJ2-1; D: .; DNA: TGTGCCAGTAGTATAGGCGGGGCGGACTACAATGAGCAGTTCTTC; CDR3: CASSIGGADYNEQFF
V: TRBV12-5; size: .; J: TRBJ2-7; D: .; DNA: TGTGCTAGTGGTTTGGTTTTAACGGGTTCGGACATACCCTACGAGCAGTACTTC; CDR3: CASGLVLTGSDIPYEQYF
V: TRBV18; size: .; J: TRBJ1-1; D: .; DNA: TGTGCCAGCTCCATAAATCGGGGGCGCGGCACTGAAGCTTTCTTT; CDR3: CASSINRGRGTEAFF
V: TRBV28; size: few; J: TRBJ1-2; D: .; DNA: TGTGCCAGCACCCGGGGGGAGGACTATGGCTACACCTTC; CDR3: CASTRGEDYGYTF
V: TRBV27; size: .; J: TRBJ1-5; D: .; DNA: TGTGCCAGCAGTTTGGGAAGCAATCAGCCCCAGCATTTT; CDR3: CASSLGSNQPQHF
V: TRBV12-2; size: .; J: TRBJ2-1; D: .; DNA: TGTGCAAGTCGCTTTTCTGTTGGGCAGAGCTCCTACAATGAGCAGTTCTTC; CDR3: CASRFSVGQSSYNEQFF
V: TRBV7-9; size: .; J: TRBJ1-3; D: .; DNA: TGTGCCAGCAGTGACAGCAGCTACCTCTCTGGAAACACCATATATTTT; CDR3: CASSDSSYLSGNTIYF
V: TRBV7-2; size: .; J: TRBJ2-7; D: .; DNA: TGTGCCAGCAGCTTAAAGAACGAGCAGTACTTC; CDR3: CASSLKNEQYF
V: TRBV6-5; size: once; J: TRBJ2-5; D: TRBD1; DNA: TGTGCCAGCAGTTACTCCGACAGGGGGTCAGAGACCCAGTACTTC; CDR3: CASSYSDRGSETQYF
V: TRBV10-3; size: .; J: TRBJ2-6; D: .; DNA: TGTGCCATCAGTCCCTCAACCGGGGCCAACGTCCTGACTTTC; CDR3: CAISPSTGANVLTF
V: TRBV19; size: .; J: TRBJ2-3; D: TRBD2; DNA: TGTGCCAGTAGTACCCGAGGACTAGGGCTTGGCTCAGATACGCAGTATTTT; CDR3: CASSTRGLGLGSDTQYF
V: TRBV28; size: once; J: TRBJ1-1; D: .; DNA: TGTGCCAGTCGACAGGCTACTGCTCAATGGGCTTTCTTT; CDR3: CASRQATAQWAFF
V: TRBV20-1; size: .; J: TRBJ2-7; D: TRBD2; DNA: TGCAGTGCTAGTCCGGGACTAGCGGGTTTGCACGAGCAGTACTTC; CDR3: CSASPGLAGLHEQYF